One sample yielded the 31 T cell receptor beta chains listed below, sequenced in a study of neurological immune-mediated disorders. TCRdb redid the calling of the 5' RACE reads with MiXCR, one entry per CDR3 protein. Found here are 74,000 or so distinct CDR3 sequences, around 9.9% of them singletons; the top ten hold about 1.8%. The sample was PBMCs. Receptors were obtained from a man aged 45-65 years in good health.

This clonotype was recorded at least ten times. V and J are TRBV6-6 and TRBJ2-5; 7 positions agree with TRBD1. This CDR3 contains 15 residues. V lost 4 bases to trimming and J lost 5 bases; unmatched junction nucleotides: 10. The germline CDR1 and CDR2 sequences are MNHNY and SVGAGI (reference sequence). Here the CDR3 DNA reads TGTGCCAGCAGTTTCACCGGGACAGAAAGGGAGACCCAGTACTTC. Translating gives CASSFTGTERETQYF.

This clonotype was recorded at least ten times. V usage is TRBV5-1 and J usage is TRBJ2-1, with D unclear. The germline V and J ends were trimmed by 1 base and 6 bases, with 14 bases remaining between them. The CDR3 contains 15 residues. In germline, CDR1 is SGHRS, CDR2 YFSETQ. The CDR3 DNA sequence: TGCGCCAGCAGCTTGACGCCTCCGCCTTTCAATGAGCAGTTCTTC. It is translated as CASSLTPPPFNEQFF.

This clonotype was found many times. The CDR3 spells CAIQAGDETQYF. DNA for the CDR3: TGTGCCATCCAGGCCGGGGACGAGACCCAGTACTTC. The chain combines TRBV10-3 with TRBJ2-5, with D possibly called TRBD1 or TRBD2 (5 bases each). Trimming pared 8 bases from V and 5 bases from J, leaving 12 bases between. Germline CDR1 reads ENHRY; CDR2 reads SYGVKD. This CDR3 is built from 12 residues.

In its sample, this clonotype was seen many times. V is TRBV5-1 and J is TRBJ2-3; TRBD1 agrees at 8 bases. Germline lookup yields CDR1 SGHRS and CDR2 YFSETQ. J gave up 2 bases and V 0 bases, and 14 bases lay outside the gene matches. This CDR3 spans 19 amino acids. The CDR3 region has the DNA TGCGCCAGCAGCTTGGTGGGCCTCGGACAGGGACAGGCCACAGATACGCAGTATTTT. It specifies CASSLVGLGQGQATDTQYF.

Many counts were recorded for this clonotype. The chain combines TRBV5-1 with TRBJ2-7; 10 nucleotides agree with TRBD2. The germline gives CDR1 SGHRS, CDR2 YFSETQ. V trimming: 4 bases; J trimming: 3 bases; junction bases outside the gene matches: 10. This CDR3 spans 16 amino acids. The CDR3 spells CASSPHPGTSDYEQYF. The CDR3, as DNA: TGCGCCAGCAGCCCCCACCCCGGGACTAGCGACTACGAGCAGTACTTC.

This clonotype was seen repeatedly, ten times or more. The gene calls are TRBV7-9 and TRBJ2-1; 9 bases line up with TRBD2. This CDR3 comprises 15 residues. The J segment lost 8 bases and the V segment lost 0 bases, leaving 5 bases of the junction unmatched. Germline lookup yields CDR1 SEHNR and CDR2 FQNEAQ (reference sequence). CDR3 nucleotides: TGTGCCAGCAGCTTAGCTAGCGGGAGCTTCGATGAGCAGTTCTTC. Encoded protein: CASSLASGSFDEQFF.

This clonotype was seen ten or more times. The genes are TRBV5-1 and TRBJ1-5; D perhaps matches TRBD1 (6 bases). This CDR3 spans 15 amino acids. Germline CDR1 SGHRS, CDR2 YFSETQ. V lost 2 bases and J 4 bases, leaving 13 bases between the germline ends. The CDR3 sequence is CASSFSGAKNQPQHF. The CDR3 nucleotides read TGCGCCAGCAGCTTTTCAGGGGCTAAGAATCAGCCCCAGCATTTT.

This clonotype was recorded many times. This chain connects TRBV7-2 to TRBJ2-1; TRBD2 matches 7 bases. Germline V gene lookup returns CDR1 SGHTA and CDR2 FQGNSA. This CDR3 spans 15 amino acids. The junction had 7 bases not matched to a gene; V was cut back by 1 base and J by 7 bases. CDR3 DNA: TGTGCCAGCAGCTTAGATGCGACTAGCTGGAATGAGCAGTTCTTC. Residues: CASSLDATSWNEQFF. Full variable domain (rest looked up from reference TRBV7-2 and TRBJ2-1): GAGVSQSPSNKVTEKGKDVELRCDPISGHTALYWYRQSLGQGLEFLIYFQGNSAPDKSGLPSDRFSAERTGGSVSTLTIQRTQQEDSAVYLCASSLDATSWNEQFFGPGTRLTVL.

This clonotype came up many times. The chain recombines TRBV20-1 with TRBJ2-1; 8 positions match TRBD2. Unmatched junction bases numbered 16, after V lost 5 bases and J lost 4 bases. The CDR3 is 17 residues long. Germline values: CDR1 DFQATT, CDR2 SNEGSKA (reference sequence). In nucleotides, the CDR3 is TGCAGTGCTTACCACAGCGGGAGCGAATCCATATACAATGAGCAGTTCTTC. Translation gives CSAYHSGSESIYNEQFF.

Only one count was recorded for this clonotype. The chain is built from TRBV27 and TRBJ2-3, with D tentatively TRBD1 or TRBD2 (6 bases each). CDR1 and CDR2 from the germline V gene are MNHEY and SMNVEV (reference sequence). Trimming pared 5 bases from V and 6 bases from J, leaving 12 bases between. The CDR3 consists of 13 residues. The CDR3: CASSGGPGDTQYF. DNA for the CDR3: TGTGCCAGCAGTGGGGGGCCCGGGGATACGCAGTATTTT.

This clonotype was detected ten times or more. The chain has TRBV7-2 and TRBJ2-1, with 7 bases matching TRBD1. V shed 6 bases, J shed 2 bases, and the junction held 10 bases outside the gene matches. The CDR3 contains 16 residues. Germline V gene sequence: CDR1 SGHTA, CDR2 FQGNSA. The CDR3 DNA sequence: TGTGCCAGCAGGGAGCCTCGGGACAGAGCCTACAATGAGCAGTTCTTC. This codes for CASREPRDRAYNEQFF.

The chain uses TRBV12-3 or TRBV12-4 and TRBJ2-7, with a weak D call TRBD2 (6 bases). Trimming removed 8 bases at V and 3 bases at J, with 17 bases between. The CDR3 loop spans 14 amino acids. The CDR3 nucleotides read TGTGCCAGCCCAGGTCTAGCGCTGGTCTACGAGCAGTACTTC. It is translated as CASPGLALVYEQYF.

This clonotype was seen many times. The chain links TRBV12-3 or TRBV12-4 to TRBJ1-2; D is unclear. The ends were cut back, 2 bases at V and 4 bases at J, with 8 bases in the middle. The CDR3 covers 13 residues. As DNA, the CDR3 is TGTGCCAGCAGTTTAACGTCTAGCTATGGCTACACCTTC. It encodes CASSLTSSYGYTF.

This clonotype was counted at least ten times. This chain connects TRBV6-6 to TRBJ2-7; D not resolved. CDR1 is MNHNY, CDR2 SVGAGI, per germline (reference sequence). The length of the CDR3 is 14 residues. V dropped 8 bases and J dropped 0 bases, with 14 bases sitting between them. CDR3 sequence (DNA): TGTGCCAGCGCGGTGGCAGCCAGCTCCTACGAGCAGTACTTC. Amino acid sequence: CASAVAASSYEQYF.

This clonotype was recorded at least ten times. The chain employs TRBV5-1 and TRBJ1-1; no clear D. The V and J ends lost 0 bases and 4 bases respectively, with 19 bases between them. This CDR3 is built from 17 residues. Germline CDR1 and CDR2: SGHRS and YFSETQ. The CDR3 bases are TGCGCCAGCAGCTTGGGGAGCTTTTTGACTCCTGGCACTGAAGCTTTCTTT. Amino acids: CASSLGSFLTPGTEAFF.

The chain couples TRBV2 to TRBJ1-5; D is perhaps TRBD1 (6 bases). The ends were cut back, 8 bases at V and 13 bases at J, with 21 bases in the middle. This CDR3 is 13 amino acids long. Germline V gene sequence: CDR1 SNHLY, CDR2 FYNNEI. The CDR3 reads CASRTALNQLQHF. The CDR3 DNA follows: TGTGCCAGCCGGACAGCCCTCAATCAGCTTCAGCATTTT.

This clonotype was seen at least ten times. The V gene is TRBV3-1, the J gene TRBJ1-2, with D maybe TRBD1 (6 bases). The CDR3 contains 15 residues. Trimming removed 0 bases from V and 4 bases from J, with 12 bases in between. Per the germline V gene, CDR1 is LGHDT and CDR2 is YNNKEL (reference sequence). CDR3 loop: CASSQDPRRGYGYTF. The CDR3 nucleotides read TGTGCCAGCAGCCAAGACCCCCGCAGGGGCTATGGCTACACCTTC.

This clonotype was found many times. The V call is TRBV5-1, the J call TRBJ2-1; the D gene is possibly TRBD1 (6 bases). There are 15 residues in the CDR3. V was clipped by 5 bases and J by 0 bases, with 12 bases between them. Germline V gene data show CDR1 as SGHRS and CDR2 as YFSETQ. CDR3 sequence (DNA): TGCGCCAGCAGACCTCAGGGGAGCTCCTACAATGAGCAGTTCTTC. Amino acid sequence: CASRPQGSSYNEQFF.

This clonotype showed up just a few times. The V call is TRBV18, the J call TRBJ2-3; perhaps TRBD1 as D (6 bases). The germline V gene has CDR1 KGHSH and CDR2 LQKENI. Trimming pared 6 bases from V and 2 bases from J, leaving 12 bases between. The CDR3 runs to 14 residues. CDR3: CASSLTGITDTQYF. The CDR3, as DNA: TGTGCCAGCTCCCTCACAGGGATCACAGATACGCAGTATTTT.

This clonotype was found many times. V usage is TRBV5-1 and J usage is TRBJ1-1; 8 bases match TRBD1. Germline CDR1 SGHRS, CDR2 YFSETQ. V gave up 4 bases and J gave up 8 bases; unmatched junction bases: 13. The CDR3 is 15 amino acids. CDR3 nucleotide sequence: TGCGCCAGCAGCCGGACAGGGAGGTCCCCGCCCGAAGCTTTCTTT. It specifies CASSRTGRSPPEAFF.

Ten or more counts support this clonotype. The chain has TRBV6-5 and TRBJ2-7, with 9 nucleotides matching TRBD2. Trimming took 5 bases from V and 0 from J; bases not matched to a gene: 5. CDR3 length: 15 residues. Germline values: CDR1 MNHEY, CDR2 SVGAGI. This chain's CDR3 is CASSHTSGSSYEQYF. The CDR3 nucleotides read TGTGCCAGCAGTCACACTAGCGGGTCCTCCTACGAGCAGTACTTC.

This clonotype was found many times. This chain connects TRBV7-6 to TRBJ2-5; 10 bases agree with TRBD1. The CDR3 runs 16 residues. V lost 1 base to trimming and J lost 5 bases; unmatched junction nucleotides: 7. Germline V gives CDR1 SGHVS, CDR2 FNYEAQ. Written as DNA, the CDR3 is TGTGCCAGCAGCTTAGTGACCGACAGGGGGCGCGAGACCCAGTACTTC. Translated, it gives CASSLVTDRGRETQYF.

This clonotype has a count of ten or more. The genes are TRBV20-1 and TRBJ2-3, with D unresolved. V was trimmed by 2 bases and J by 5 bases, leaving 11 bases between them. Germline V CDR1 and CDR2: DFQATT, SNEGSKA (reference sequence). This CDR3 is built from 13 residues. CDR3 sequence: CSARWTERDTQYF. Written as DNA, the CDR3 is TGCAGTGCTAGATGGACGGAGAGAGATACGCAGTATTTT.

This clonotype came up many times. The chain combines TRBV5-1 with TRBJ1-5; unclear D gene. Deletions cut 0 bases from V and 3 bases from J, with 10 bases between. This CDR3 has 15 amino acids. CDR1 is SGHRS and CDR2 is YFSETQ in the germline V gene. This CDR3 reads CASSLAPGFNQPQHF. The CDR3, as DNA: TGCGCCAGCAGCTTGGCTCCGGGTTTCAATCAGCCCCAGCATTTT.

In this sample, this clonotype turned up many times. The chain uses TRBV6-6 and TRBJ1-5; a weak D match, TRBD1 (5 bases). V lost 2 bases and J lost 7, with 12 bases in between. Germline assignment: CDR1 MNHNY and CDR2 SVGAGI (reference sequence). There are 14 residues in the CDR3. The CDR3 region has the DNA TGTGCCAGCAGTTACGGAGGGGCAGACCAGCCCCAGCATTTT. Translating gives CASSYGGADQPQHF.

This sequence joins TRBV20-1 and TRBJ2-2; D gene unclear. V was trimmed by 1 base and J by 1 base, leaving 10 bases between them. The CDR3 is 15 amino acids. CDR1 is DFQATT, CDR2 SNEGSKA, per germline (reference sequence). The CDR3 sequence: CSARGARENTGELFF. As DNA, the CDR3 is TGCAGTGCTAGAGGGGCTAGGGAGAACACCGGGGAGCTGTTTTTT.

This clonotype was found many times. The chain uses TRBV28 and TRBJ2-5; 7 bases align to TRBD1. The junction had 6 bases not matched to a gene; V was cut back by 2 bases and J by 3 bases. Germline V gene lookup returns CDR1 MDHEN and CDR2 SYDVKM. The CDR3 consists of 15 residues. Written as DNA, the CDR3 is TGTGCCAGCAGTTTACCCCTGGGGACAGAAGAGACCCAGTACTTC. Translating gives CASSLPLGTEETQYF.

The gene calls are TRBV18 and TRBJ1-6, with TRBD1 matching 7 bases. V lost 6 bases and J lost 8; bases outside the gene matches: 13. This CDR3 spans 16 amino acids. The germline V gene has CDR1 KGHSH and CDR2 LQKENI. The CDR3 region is CASSPSIDRADSPLHF. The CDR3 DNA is TGTGCCAGCTCGCCAAGTATTGACAGGGCAGATTCACCCCTCCACTTT.

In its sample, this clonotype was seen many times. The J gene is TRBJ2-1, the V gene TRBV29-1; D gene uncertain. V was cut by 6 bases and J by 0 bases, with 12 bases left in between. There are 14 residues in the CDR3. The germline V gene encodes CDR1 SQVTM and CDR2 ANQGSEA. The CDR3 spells CSVSSRSSYNEQFF. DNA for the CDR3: TGCAGCGTCTCTTCTCGGAGCTCCTACAATGAGCAGTTCTTC.

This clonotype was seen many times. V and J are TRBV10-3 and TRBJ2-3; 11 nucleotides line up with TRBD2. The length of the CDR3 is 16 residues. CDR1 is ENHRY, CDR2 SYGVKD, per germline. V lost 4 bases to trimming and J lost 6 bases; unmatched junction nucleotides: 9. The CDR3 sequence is CAISAASGRRADTQYF. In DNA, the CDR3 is TGTGCCATCAGTGCCGCTAGCGGGAGGCGAGCGGATACGCAGTATTTT.

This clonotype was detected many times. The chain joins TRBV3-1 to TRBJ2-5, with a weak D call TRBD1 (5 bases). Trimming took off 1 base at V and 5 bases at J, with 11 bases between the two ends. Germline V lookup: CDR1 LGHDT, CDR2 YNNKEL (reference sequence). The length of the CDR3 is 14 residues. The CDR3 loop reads CASSQAPGSETQYF. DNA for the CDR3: TGTGCCAGCAGCCAAGCCCCAGGGTCCGAGACCCAGTACTTC.